What follows describes a single T cell receptor beta chain. What it binds is not known. This entry is derived from a study of T cells in localized non-small cell lung cancer. Study-wide findings and caveats: Greater T cell density in blood accompanied longer overall survival. Adjacent lung tissue had a median 57 of the top 100 clones found in the tumor. Compared with tumor, uninvolved adjacent lung displayed greater T cell clonality, ranking highest overall. Sequencing involved a lone tumor region, leaving heterogeneity possible.

The V gene's germline CDR1 is LNHDA and CDR2 SQIVND (reference sequence). The CDR3 covers 14 residues. V lost 1 base and J 2 bases, leaving 9 bases between the germline ends. Clones were read by immunoSEQ multiplex PCR, and TCRdb kept only the in-frame ones, dropping some. The sample has 45,000 to 60,000 clones, over 60% seen once. The chain has TRBV19 and TRBJ2-7; maybe TRBD1 (6 bases). This clonotype was obtained from a woman between 40 and 69 years old with stage II lung adenocarcinoma. This specimen consisted of PBMCs, obtained before any cancer treatment. The CDR3 sequence: CASSIGWTAYEQYF. CDR3 sequence (DNA): TGTGCCAGTAGTATAGGTTGGACAGCCTACGAGCAGTACTTC. The full variable domain, its missing parts supplied by reference TRBV19 and TRBJ2-7, is DGGITQSPKYLFRKEGQNVTLSCEQNLNHDAMYWYRQDPGQGLRLIYYSQIVNDFQKGDIAEGYSVSREKKESFPLTVTSAQKNPTAFYLCASSIGWTAYEQYFGPGTRLTVT.